This T cell receptor (beta chain) is drawn from a study of CD8+CD57+ T cells in acquired aplastic anemia. Study-level background: Sorted CD4+ and CD8+ cells yielded roughly 3 ug of DNA on average. Study-wide points: Levels of CD8+ Simpson's diversity were not significantly distinct in patients versus controls.

Sequenced patients had shown CD8+CD57+ cell expansion by flow cytometry. Each patient had severe acquired aplastic anemia. The study sampled blood from patients who had received no therapy. V lost 2 bases to trimming and J lost 3 bases, with 7 bases between them. Germline lookup yields CDR1 SGHTA and CDR2 FQGNSA. CDR3 length: 13 amino acids. This clonotype has at least ten counts. Its specificity is unknown. Researchers used genomic DNA as the template to profile TCR beta VDJ and CDR3. TCRdb ran MiXCR on the reads and lists one entry per CDR3 protein. The repertoire includes about 190,000 distinct CDR3 sequences, less than 60% of them detected once, and around 8.8% sits in the top ten.

Sequencing was performed on sorted CD4+, CD8+, or CD8+CD57+ T cells (not recorded which) from PBMCs. The chain links TRBV7-2 to TRBJ1-1, with unresolved D. This clonotype was sampled from a human donor with aplastic anemia. CDR3 sequence: CASSLIWDTEAFF. CDR3 nucleotides: TGTGCCAGCAGCTTAATCTGGGACACTGAAGCTTTCTTT.